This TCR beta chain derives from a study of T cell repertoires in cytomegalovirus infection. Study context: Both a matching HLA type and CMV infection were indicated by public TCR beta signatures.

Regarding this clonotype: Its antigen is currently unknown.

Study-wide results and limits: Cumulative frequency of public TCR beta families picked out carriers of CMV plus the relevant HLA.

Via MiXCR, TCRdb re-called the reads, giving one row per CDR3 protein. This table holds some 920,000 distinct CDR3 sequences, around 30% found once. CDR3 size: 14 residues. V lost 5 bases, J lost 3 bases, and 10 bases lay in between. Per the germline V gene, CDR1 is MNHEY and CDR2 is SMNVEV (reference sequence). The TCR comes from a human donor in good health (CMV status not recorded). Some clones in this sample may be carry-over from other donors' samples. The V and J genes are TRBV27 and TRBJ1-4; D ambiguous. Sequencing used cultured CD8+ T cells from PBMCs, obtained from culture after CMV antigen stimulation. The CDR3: CASSETSPNEKLFF. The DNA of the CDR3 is TGTGCCAGCAGTGAGACATCGCCTAATGAAAAACTGTTTTTT. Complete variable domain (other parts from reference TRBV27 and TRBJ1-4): EAQVTQNPRYLITVTGKKLTVTCSQNMNHEYMSWYRQDPGLGLRQIYYSMNVEVTDKGDVPEGYKVSRKEKRNFPLILESPSPNQTSLYFCASSETSPNEKLFFGSGTQLSVL.